A single sample gave rise to the 14 T cell receptor beta chains below, sequenced in a study of blood T cells in healthy people across ages. Next came a second PCR, run for roughly 6 to 11 cycles, which used a sample-barcoded 5' primer along with a J-beta primer mix. One entry per CDR3 protein, called by TCRdb with MiXCR from the 5' RACE reads. The table shows around 990,000 distinct CDR3 sequences, with under 30% occurring only once. In addition, the sample was reused for a study of T cells of mothers and their children.

The sequenced sample consisted of blood. These receptors were taken from a girl aged 2 to 9 in good health.

There are a few counts of this clonotype. The CDR3 loop reads CASSYSNGQAGNTIYF. CDR3 bases: TGTGCCAGCAGTTACTCGAACGGGCAGGCAGGAAACACCATATATTTT. The genes are TRBV6-5 and TRBJ1-3; no clear D gene. With 0 bases removed from V and 4 bases from J, the gap between germline ends came to 13 bases. The CDR3 sequence is 16 residues long. Germline loops: CDR1 MNHEY, CDR2 SVGAGI.

The table lists this clonotype with a few counts. The chain recombines TRBV27 with TRBJ2-5, with D possibly being TRBD1 (6 bases). The V end lost 3 bases, the J end lost 5 bases, and 16 bases lay between the germline ends. CDR3 length equals 15 residues. The germline V gene encodes CDR1 MNHEY and CDR2 SMNVEV (reference sequence). CDR3 in amino acids: CASSFSGDMTETQYF. In DNA form, the CDR3 reads TGTGCCAGCAGTTTTTCCGGGGACATGACCGAGACCCAGTACTTC.

As to this clonotype: One end of the junction varies from germline; a read error may be responsible. This chain uses TRBV10-3 with TRBJ2-6; 7 bases line up with TRBD1. There are 17 residues in the CDR3. CDR1 ENHRY and CDR2 SYGVKD come from the germline V gene. The CDR3 sequence: CAISEGTVLSGADVLTF. CDR3 DNA: TGTGCCATCAGTGAGGGGACAGTCCTCTCTGGGGCCGACGTCCTGACTTTC.

The gene calls are TRBV7-9 and TRBJ2-7; 12 bases fit TRBD2. Germline CDR1 and CDR2: SEHNR and FQNEAQ (reference sequence). This CDR3 contains 14 residues. The ends lost 5 bases at V and 7 bases at J; junction bases unmatched: 6. The CDR3 loop is CASSPPGLAGEQYF. The CDR3 DNA reads as TGTGCCAGCAGCCCCCCGGGACTAGCGGGTGAGCAGTACTTC.

This clonotype was detected once. The J gene is TRBJ1-1, the V gene TRBV20-1; 7 positions match TRBD1. The CDR3 is 15 residues long. Germline V gene lookup returns CDR1 DFQATT and CDR2 SNEGSKA (reference sequence). V lost 4 bases and J lost 3; bases outside the gene matches: 11. The CDR3: CSAINHRDSDTEAFF. DNA of the CDR3: TGCAGTGCTATAAACCACCGGGACAGTGACACTGAAGCTTTCTTT.

The chain recombines TRBV29-1 with TRBJ2-1, with a tentative D call TRBD1 (5 bases). The CDR3 sequence is 11 residues long. CDR1 and CDR2 from the germline V gene are SQVTM and ANQGSEA. The ends were cut back, 5 bases at V and 6 bases at J, with 8 bases in the middle. Here the CDR3 DNA reads TGCAGCGTTCAGACAGTCAATGAGCAGTTCTTC. It translates to CSVQTVNEQFF.

The V call is TRBV29-1, the J call TRBJ2-5; D uncertain. Gene TRBJ2-7 matches the end of the DNA better, so the J call may be wrong. Germline CDR1 SQVTM, CDR2 ANQGSEA. The CDR3 runs to 11 residues. The CDR3 here is CSVRANYEQYF. Here the CDR3 DNA reads TGCAGCGTTCGGGCTAACTACGAGCAGTACTTC.

This chain links TRBV6-2 or TRBV6-3 with TRBJ2-7; the D is unclear. This CDR3 spans 13 amino acids. V lost 2 bases, J lost 1 base, and 6 bases lay in between. Germline lookup yields CDR1 MNHEY and CDR2 SVGEGT. The DNA for the CDR3 is TGTGCCAGCAGTTACATGGAGTCCTACGAGCAGTACTTC. This gives the protein CASSYMESYEQYF.

J is TRBJ2-5 and V is TRBV29-1; a possible D gene is TRBD1 (5 bases). The tail of the sequence fits TRBJ2-1 better, so the J call may be wrong. The CDR3 sequence is 10 residues long. The V gene's germline CDR1 is SQVTM and CDR2 ANQGSEA. The chain's CDR3 is CSVPGYEQFF. Written as DNA, the CDR3 is TGCAGCGTTCCAGGGTATGAGCAGTTCTTC.

The chain couples TRBV5-1 to TRBJ1-1; unclear D gene. Germline V lookup: CDR1 SGHRS, CDR2 YFSETQ. This CDR3 spans 10 amino acids. The ends were cut back, 9 bases at V and 8 bases at J, with 11 bases in the middle. The CDR3 DNA sequence: TGCGCCATTTCGTCCCTGGAAGCTTTCTTT. It yields the protein CAISSLEAFF.

This clonotype was observed a handful of times. This rearrangement joins TRBV12-3 or TRBV12-4 to TRBJ2-1; perhaps TRBD2 as D (6 bases). The CDR3 consists of 12 residues. V was cut by 7 bases and J by 4 bases, with 8 bases left in between. The CDR3 is CASIGGYNEQFF. The CDR3 DNA is TGTGCCAGCATCGGGGGTTACAATGAGCAGTTCTTC.

The rearrangement links TRBV13 to TRBJ1-1; the D is unclear. CDR3 length: 13 amino acids. V gave up 3 bases and J gave up 6 bases, with 11 bases separating them. The germline V gene has CDR1 PRHDT and CDR2 FYEKMQ (reference sequence). The CDR3, as DNA: TGTGCCAGCAGCTTCGGACTCAAGGCTGAAGCTTTCTTT. Its protein is CASSFGLKAEAFF.

This clonotype was observed a handful of times. The chain joins TRBV18 to TRBJ2-1; D not resolved. V was cut by 0 bases and J by 4 bases, with 7 bases left in between. Germline-derived CDR1 and CDR2 are KGHSH and LQKENI. CDR3 length equals 14 residues. This chain's CDR3 is CASSPPLEYNEQFF. The DNA for the CDR3 is TGTGCCAGCTCACCACCGTTAGAGTACAATGAGCAGTTCTTC.

This clonotype was detected only a few times. The chain employs TRBV7-8 and TRBJ2-1; the D is unclear. Germline loops: CDR1 SGHVS, CDR2 FQNEAQ. The V gene lost 0 bases and the J gene lost 0 bases, with 12 bases spanning the gap. This CDR3 is 17 amino acids long. The DNA of the CDR3 is TGTGCCAGCAGCTTAGCGTCCGATTATAGCTCCTACAATGAGCAGTTCTTC. This gives the protein CASSLASDYSSYNEQFF.